The 10 T cell receptor beta chains given below trace back to one sample, sequenced in a study of identical twins. Each CDR3 protein is one row after TCRdb ran MiXCR on the 5' RACE reads. The data contain about 240,000 distinct CDR3 sequences, approximately 8% of them singletons. The same data also went into a second study, on yellow fever vaccine responses in identical twins.

The sequenced material came from CD8+ T cells sorted from blood. All receptors come from a woman between 18 and 30 years old in good health.

This clonotype was detected ten times or more. This chain connects TRBV28 to TRBJ2-4, with 7 bases that match TRBD1. V lost 4 bases, J lost 2 bases, and 8 bases stayed unmatched. CDR1 and CDR2 from the germline V gene are MDHEN and SYDVKM. CDR3 size: 16 residues. The CDR3 region is CASSSTGIVSKNIQYF. CDR3 DNA: TGTGCCAGCAGTTCGACAGGGATTGTGTCCAAAAACATTCAGTACTTC.

There are many counts of this clonotype. The chain is built from TRBV4-1 and TRBJ1-2, with D uncertain. The V gene lost 3 bases and the J gene lost 0 bases, with 8 bases spanning the gap. Germline loops: CDR1 MGHRA, CDR2 YSYEKL. This CDR3 is 14 amino acids long. The CDR3 DNA sequence: TGCGCCAGCAGCCATGGGGAAGCTAACTATGGCTACACCTTC. This translates into CASSHGEANYGYTF.

This clonotype was counted only a few times. This sequence joins TRBV6-2 or TRBV6-3 and TRBJ1-1; 11 bases align to TRBD1. Germline assignment: CDR1 MNHEY and CDR2 SVGEGT. V lost 6 bases and J lost 1; bases outside the gene matches: 19. The CDR3 extends over 20 amino acids. DNA for the CDR3: TGTGCCAGCAGATACCGGGACAGGGGGTACCTTGGAGTCCGGAACACTGAAGCTTTCTTT. Its protein product is CASRYRDRGYLGVRNTEAFF.

This clonotype was counted many times. The rearrangement links TRBV13 to TRBJ1-2; D ambiguous. The CDR3 runs 13 residues. The germline CDR1 and CDR2 sequences are PRHDT and FYEKMQ (reference sequence). V was pared by 8 bases and J by 2 bases, with 12 bases between. The CDR3 spells CASRAGFNYGYTF. CDR3 DNA: TGTGCCAGCCGCGCAGGTTTCAACTATGGCTACACCTTC.

The rearrangement links TRBV3-1 to TRBJ2-1, with D possibly TRBD1 on 6 matching bases. Between the trimmed V and J ends, which lost 7 bases and 0 bases, there was a span of 19 bases. Germline CDR1 LGHDT, CDR2 YNNKEL (reference sequence). This CDR3 has 17 amino acids. CDR3 protein: CASTQIPGQSSYNEQFF. The CDR3 DNA follows: TGTGCCAGCACCCAGATTCCGGGACAAAGCTCCTACAATGAGCAGTTCTTC.

The chain has TRBV29-1 and TRBJ1-2, with 8 positions matching TRBD1. Germline trimming cut 6 bases from V and 3 bases from J; bases unmatched to any gene: 0. The CDR3 spans 11 residues. The germline V gene has CDR1 SQVTM and CDR2 ANQGSEA. The CDR3 sequence: CSVQGDYGYTF. The CDR3 bases are TGCAGCGTACAGGGGGACTATGGCTACACCTTC.

CDR3 in amino acids: CASTPLAPSTDTQYF. In DNA form, the CDR3 reads TGTGCCAGCACCCCCTTGGCTCCTAGCACAGATACGCAGTATTTT. V and J are TRBV28 and TRBJ2-3; D remains ambiguous. Germline CDR1 is MDHEN and CDR2 is SYDVKM. CDR3 length: 15 residues. The V end lost 7 bases, the J end lost 0 bases, and 14 bases lay between the germline ends.

The V call is TRBV25-1, the J call TRBJ2-2; D is perhaps TRBD2 (6 bases). The ends were cut back, 4 bases at V and 5 bases at J, with 14 bases in the middle. CDR3 length: 15 amino acids. Per the germline V gene, CDR1 is MGHDK and CDR2 is SYGVNS. CDR3 DNA: TGTGCCAGCAGTGTAGATCGGGAGAGAACCGGGGAGCTGTTTTTT. Translating gives CASSVDRERTGELFF.

The sample holds a few counts of this clonotype. The chain combines TRBV28 with TRBJ2-3; 9 bases map to TRBD1. The CDR3 is 18 residues long. J was trimmed by 5 bases and V by 10 bases; bases with no gene match: 22. The germline CDR1 and CDR2 sequences are MDHEN and SYDVKM. CDR3 residues: CATGARHLTGGPGDTQYF. CDR3 DNA: TGTGCCACAGGGGCTCGTCACCTAACAGGGGGCCCGGGAGATACGCAGTATTTT.

Many counts were recorded for this clonotype. This chain joins TRBV7-9 and TRBJ2-1, with 10 nucleotides matching TRBD1. The CDR3 totals 15 residues. With 5 bases clipped from V and 5 bases from J, the junction kept 6 bases outside the gene matches. Germline V gene sequence: CDR1 SEHNR, CDR2 FQNEAQ (reference sequence). The CDR3 DNA sequence: TGTGCCAGCAGCCGGCCGGGACAGGGGAACAATGAGCAGTTCTTC. This encodes CASSRPGQGNNEQFF.